This TCR beta chain was identified during a study of blood T cell repertoires in COVID-19. Study overall: PBMCs, B-cell-depleted T cells, or T cells provided the cDNA or gDNA that made up the material.

Original handling: Using reference gene primer amplification, nucleated cell counts were estimated. TCRdb's table, derived via immunoSEQ multiplex PCR, lists solely in-frame clones and lacks some. V, J and clone size are taken as reported in that table, and D and trimming were inferred from the DNA itself. Of some 88,000 clones in the sample, 91% were seen once. Between the trimmed V and J ends, which lost 3 bases and 2 bases, there was a span of 17 bases. Germline V CDR1 and CDR2: MNHEY, SMNVEV (reference sequence). This CDR3 spans 16 amino acids. Sequencing was performed on peripheral blood. The chain employs TRBV27 and TRBJ2-7; possibly TRBD1 for D (5 bases). The TCR sequence derives from a human donor with active COVID-19. The donor label of this sample is uncertain. CDR3 loop: CASSFHIQGRAYEQYF. CDR3 bases: TGTGCCAGCAGTTTCCATATTCAGGGCCGAGCCTACGAGCAGTACTTC.